The clone carrying this TCR beta chain was seen more than once but under ten times. Its antigen is not identified. This record belongs to a study of T-cell reconstitution after alpha-beta-depleted transplantation in children. Study-wide results and limits: Diversity and T-cell counts at one year after transplant derived mostly from new T cells. Expanded graft clones, several hundred of them, were reportedly the source of alpha-beta T cells about two months after transplant. Some patients showed high day-60 TCRbeta diversity, which derived from surviving recipient T cells and thymic progenitors.

TCRbeta library construction was performed incorporating unique molecular identifiers. TCRdb re-analysed the PCR reads in MiXCR, keeping a single row per CDR3 protein. The sample consists of about a million distinct CDR3 sequences, roughly 31% of them appearing once. Sequenced here: PBMCs, mostly from graft donor cells, sampled 360 days after TCRalphabeta/CD19-depleted stem cell transplant. This clonotype originated in a boy in the first two years of life who had a stem cell transplant for SCID, so the T cells may come from the graft donor.

The CDR3 is CASSPRTGLGEQYF. The CDR3 DNA reads as TGTGCCAGCAGCCCAAGGACAGGGCTGGGCGAGCAGTACTTC. The chain has TRBV7-9 and TRBJ2-7; the match to TRBD1 covers 8 bases. The CDR3 extends over 14 amino acids. Losses at the gene ends were 5 bases for V and 6 bases for J; bases not matched to a gene: 9. In germline, CDR1 is SEHNR, CDR2 FQNEAQ (reference sequence).